Listed below are T cell receptor beta chains from one sample, sequenced in a study of shared clonotypes between healthy human individuals. Method: immunoSEQ multiplex PCR; TCRdb's copy keeps in-frame clones and lacks some. The sample carries 1.6 million or so clones, 95% to 97% recorded once. Input material: naive CD4+ T cells sorted from blood. These receptor sequences come from a man younger than 45 in good health. The CDR3 runs from the conserved cysteine through the conserved F or W. Fields, in order: clone size, D gene, V gene, J gene, CDR3 protein, CDR3 DNA. A D gene is named only where the DNA matches it firmly. Expanded clones get a size class; other rows say once, few or many, or leave the size out.

once	NA	TRBV5-1	TRBJ2-1	CASMSGRTSFSYNEQFF	TGCGCCAGCATGTCTGGCAGGACATCATTCTCCTACAATGAGCAGTTCTTC
NA	NA	TRBV4-3	TRBJ1-5	CASSQEARGGQPQHF	TGCGCCAGCAGCCAAGAGGCCAGGGGAGGACAGCCCCAGCATTTT
once	NA	TRBV7-9	TRBJ2-7	CASSLAGVHEQYF	TGTGCCAGCAGCTTAGCGGGAGTCCACGAGCAGTACTTC
NA	NA	TRBV14	TRBJ2-7	CASSQDRGQGAYEQYF	TGTGCCAGCAGCCAAGATCGGGGGCAGGGGGCCTACGAGCAGTACTTC
NA	NA	TRBV7-8	TRBJ1-1	CASSLITGQNTEAFF	TGTGCCAGCAGCCTAATTACGGGACAGAACACTGAAGCTTTCTTT
NA	NA	TRBV5-1	TRBJ1-5	CASSLGPGEPQHF	TGCGCCAGCAGCTTGGGGCCAGGAGAGCCCCAGCATTTT
NA	NA	TRBV10-3	TRBJ2-1	CAISALGYNEQFF	TGTGCCATCAGTGCATTAGGTTACAATGAGCAGTTCTTC
NA	NA	TRBV11-2	TRBJ1-1	CASSLGRTTDDEPEAFF	TGTGCCAGCAGCTTAGGCCGGACAACTGACGACGAACCTGAAGCTTTCTTT
NA	NA	TRBV19	TRBJ1-2	CASSTRPDYGYTF	TGTGCCAGTAGTACCCGCCCCGACTATGGCTACACCTTC
NA	NA	TRBV9	TRBJ1-4	CASSVGISTNEKLFF	TGTGCCAGCAGCGTAGGGATATCAACTAATGAAAAACTGTTTTTT
NA	NA	TRBV9	TRBJ1-2	CASSSPWVYGYTF	TGTGCCAGCAGCTCACCGTGGGTCTATGGCTACACCTTC
NA	NA	TRBV10-3	TRBJ1-1	CAIWGEGEAFF	TGTGCCATCTGGGGGGAGGGGGAAGCTTTCTTT
NA	TRBD2	TRBV2	TRBJ2-5	CASSSLPSGRVETQYF	TGTGCCAGCAGCAGCCTCCCTAGCGGCCGGGTGGAGACCCAGTACTTC
NA	NA	TRBV7-2	TRBJ2-5	CASSRFIRPQETQYF	TGTGCCAGCAGCCGCTTCATTAGGCCCCAAGAGACCCAGTACTTC
NA	TRBD1	TRBV10-1	TRBJ2-2	CASSDRIRQGPPTGYSGELFF	TGCGCCAGCAGTGATCGGATAAGACAGGGGCCCCCAACAGGATATTCCGGGGAGCTGTTTTTT
NA	NA	TRBV30	TRBJ1-2	CAWNSQVGGYTF	TGTGCCTGGAATTCACAGGTCGGGGGCTACACCTTC
NA	TRBD2	TRBV2	TRBJ2-1	CASRRRETSGSNEQFF	TGTGCCAGCAGGAGGAGGGAGACTAGCGGGAGTAATGAGCAGTTCTTC
once	NA	TRBV7-9	TRBJ2-5	CASSLWVGLGETQYF	TGTGCCAGCAGCTTATGGGTGGGCCTGGGAGAGACCCAGTACTTC
NA	TRBD1	TRBV30	TRBJ2-5	CACGQGFETQYF	TGTGCCTGCGGACAGGGATTTGAGACCCAGTACTTC
NA	NA	TRBV19	TRBJ2-7	CASSIYPAESYEQYF	TGTGCCAGTAGTATCTACCCCGCGGAATCCTACGAGCAGTACTTC
NA	TRBD2	TRBV5-4	TRBJ2-1	CASSFGGRSSGSDEQFF	TGTGCCAGCAGTTTTGGGGGGAGGAGTAGCGGGAGCGATGAGCAGTTCTTC
NA	TRBD2	TRBV7-9	TRBJ2-1	CASSSRGASGRTTYNEQFF	TGTGCCAGCAGCTCGAGAGGGGCTAGCGGGAGGACTACATACAATGAGCAGTTCTTC
NA	TRBD2	TRBV15	TRBJ2-7	CATSGPWVAGSYEQYF	TGTGCCACCAGCGGACCCTGGGTAGCGGGTTCCTACGAGCAGTACTTC
NA	NA	TRBV11-2	TRBJ2-7	CASSLVGRGSAYEQYF	TGTGCCAGCAGCTTAGTGGGCAGGGGTAGCGCCTACGAGCAGTACTTC
NA	NA	TRBV15	TRBJ2-3	CATSRGEGDTDTQYF	TGTGCCACCAGCAGAGGGGAAGGGGACACAGATACGCAGTATTTT
NA	NA	TRBV10-2	TRBJ2-1	CASSPSSINNEQFF	TGCGCCAGCAGCCCTAGCTCAATAAACAATGAGCAGTTCTTC
NA	TRBD2	TRBV7-6	TRBJ2-1	CASSLETSGRFGNEQFF	TGTGCCAGCAGCTTAGAGACTAGCGGGAGATTCGGCAATGAGCAGTTCTTC
NA	NA	TRBV19	TRBJ2-7	CASSRTDDSYEQYF	TGTGCCAGTAGTAGGACCGACGACTCCTACGAGCAGTACTTC
NA	TRBD2	TRBV18	TRBJ2-7	CASSIFSGTSDYEQYF	TGTGCCAGCTCAATCTTCTCCGGGACTAGCGACTACGAGCAGTACTTC
NA	TRBD1	TRBV18	TRBJ1-2	CASTLRDRSYGYTF	TGTGCCAGCACATTACGGGACAGAAGCTATGGCTACACCTTC
NA	NA	TRBV7-9	TRBJ1-2	CASSLISGIYGYTF	TGTGCCAGCAGCTTAATCTCAGGAATCTATGGCTACACCTTC
NA	NA	TRBV6-6	TRBJ1-5	CASSYGGDGQPQHF	TGTGCCAGCAGTTACGGAGGGGATGGTCAGCCCCAGCATTTT
NA	TRBD2	TRBV29-1	TRBJ2-1	CSVGTSGRVYNEQFF	TGCAGCGTAGGGACTAGCGGGAGGGTCTACAATGAGCAGTTCTTC
NA	NA	TRBV19	TRBJ2-7	CASSADGAYEQYF	TGTGCCAGTAGTGCGGACGGAGCCTACGAGCAGTACTTC
NA	TRBD2	TRBV5-4	TRBJ2-1	CASSLGSSGRNEQFF	TGTGCCAGCAGCTTGGGCTCTAGCGGGAGGAATGAGCAGTTCTTC
NA	TRBD1	TRBV7-7	TRBJ2-5	CASSLGGQGRTQYF	TGTGCCAGCAGCTTAGGGGGACAGGGGAGGACCCAGTACTTC
NA	NA	TRBV28	TRBJ1-5	CASRLNRDALNQPQHF	TGTGCCAGCAGGCTCAACAGGGACGCACTAAATCAGCCCCAGCATTTT
once	NA	TRBV27	TRBJ1-3	CASRSGGSSGNTIYF	TGTGCCAGCAGATCCGGGGGGAGCTCTGGAAACACCATATATTTT
once	NA	TRBV25-1	TRBJ2-5	CASSESRGRVGQETQYF	TGTGCCAGCAGTGAATCGAGGGGCAGGGTTGGACAAGAGACCCAGTACTTC
NA	NA	TRBV5-1	TRBJ1-1	CASSLASLRAEAFF	TGCGCCAGCAGCTTAGCTAGCCTGAGGGCTGAAGCTTTCTTT
NA	NA	TRBV7-6	TRBJ1-5	CASSLEGDSNQPQHF	TGTGCCAGCAGCTTAGAGGGTGATAGCAATCAGCCCCAGCATTTT
NA	NA	TRBV9	TRBJ2-1	CASSVVPGTYNEQFF	TGTGCCAGCAGCGTAGTACCGGGGACCTACAATGAGCAGTTCTTC
once	TRBD1	TRBV28	TRBJ1-3	CASSFSRGPGNTIYF	TGTGCCAGCAGTTTTTCAAGGGGGCCCGGAAACACCATATATTTT
NA	TRBD1	TRBV7-9	TRBJ2-7	CASSNFPRTGFYEQYF	TGTGCCAGCAGCAACTTTCCGAGGACAGGGTTCTACGAGCAGTACTTC
NA	TRBD2	TRBV4-1	TRBJ2-4	CASSQTTLAGGRPLAKNIQYF	TGCGCCAGCAGCCAGACCACACTAGCGGGAGGTCGACCTTTAGCCAAAAACATTCAGTACTTC
NA	NA	TRBV7-9	TRBJ1-1	CASSLTREGGTEAFF	TGTGCCAGCAGCTTAACTCGGGAAGGCGGCACTGAAGCTTTCTTT
NA	TRBD1	TRBV25-1	TRBJ2-5	CASSFQGASSQETQYF	TGTGCCAGCAGTTTTCAGGGGGCCAGCTCTCAAGAGACCCAGTACTTC
NA	NA	TRBV4-1	TRBJ1-5	CASSQDVRNSNQPQHF	TGCGCCAGCAGCCAAGATGTCAGAAATAGCAATCAGCCCCAGCATTTT
NA	NA	TRBV28	TRBJ2-2	CASSLYPTPGELFF	TGTGCCAGCAGTTTATATCCGACTCCCGGGGAGCTGTTTTTT
NA	TRBD1	TRBV29-1	TRBJ2-2	CSAGPRQGVLGELFF	TGCAGCGCCGGACCTCGACAGGGAGTGCTCGGGGAGCTGTTTTTT
NA	NA	TRBV7-9	TRBJ1-2	CASSFVETGPHGYTF	TGTGCCAGCAGCTTCGTTGAGACAGGACCTCATGGCTACACCTTC